The rows below give T cell receptor beta chains drawn from one sample of a study of blood T cells in healthy people across ages. TCRdb called the 5' RACE reads again in MiXCR, with one record for every CDR3 protein. The sample comprises about 940,000 distinct CDR3 sequences, 45% to 50% of which are singletons, and under 15% rests with the top ten. Sequenced input: blood. The origin of the receptors is a man aged 25-45 years in good health. Both conserved end residues are part of each CDR3. Some rows mark clone size as missing; the rest say once, few, many or name a class of expanded clone.

CDR3 protein: CASSQDMEGNEQFF
J gene: TRBJ2-1
V gene: TRBV4-2
clone size: -

CDR3 protein: CASRFQNSPLHF
J gene: TRBJ1-6
V gene: TRBV27
clone size: -

CDR3 protein: CASSVAGTGRNTEAFF
J gene: TRBJ1-1
V gene: TRBV6-1
clone size: -

CDR3 protein: CASSQADRVHEQYF
J gene: -
V gene: TRBV4-1
clone size: -

CDR3 protein: CASSLAKGMSDEQYF
J gene: TRBJ2-7
V gene: TRBV5-1
clone size: -

CDR3 protein: CASSQDSGWVQTQYF
J gene: TRBJ2-5
V gene: TRBV4-1
clone size: -

CDR3 protein: CSARRTSGRLDEQFF
J gene: TRBJ2-1
V gene: TRBV20-1
clone size: -

CDR3 protein: CASSQGSLDTQYF
J gene: TRBJ2-3
V gene: TRBV3-1
clone size: -

CDR3 protein: CASSPDRVFEKLFF
J gene: TRBJ1-4
V gene: TRBV18
clone size: -

CDR3 protein: CASSSYRELTGELFF
J gene: TRBJ2-2
V gene: TRBV5-1
clone size: -

CDR3 protein: CASSLGSGGVADTQYF
J gene: TRBJ2-3
V gene: TRBV7-2
clone size: few

CDR3 protein: CASRSALGGTGELFF
J gene: TRBJ2-2
V gene: TRBV5-1
clone size: -

CDR3 protein: CASSLVVRGGSNTQYF
J gene: TRBJ2-3
V gene: TRBV7-2
clone size: -

CDR3 protein: CASSQDWEVSSYEQYF
J gene: TRBJ2-7
V gene: TRBV3-1
clone size: -

CDR3 protein: CASSVDRGLTDTQYF
J gene: TRBJ2-3
V gene: TRBV5-5
clone size: few

CDR3 protein: CASLVGQGFYEKLFF
J gene: TRBJ1-4
V gene: TRBV6-6
clone size: -

CDR3 protein: CASSRRTGPDTQYF
J gene: TRBJ2-3
V gene: TRBV6-2/TRBV6-3
clone size: -

CDR3 protein: CASSLLAGGLTNEQFF
J gene: TRBJ2-1
V gene: TRBV27
clone size: few

CDR3 protein: CASALQDHEQYF
J gene: TRBJ2-7
V gene: TRBV12-3/TRBV12-4
clone size: -